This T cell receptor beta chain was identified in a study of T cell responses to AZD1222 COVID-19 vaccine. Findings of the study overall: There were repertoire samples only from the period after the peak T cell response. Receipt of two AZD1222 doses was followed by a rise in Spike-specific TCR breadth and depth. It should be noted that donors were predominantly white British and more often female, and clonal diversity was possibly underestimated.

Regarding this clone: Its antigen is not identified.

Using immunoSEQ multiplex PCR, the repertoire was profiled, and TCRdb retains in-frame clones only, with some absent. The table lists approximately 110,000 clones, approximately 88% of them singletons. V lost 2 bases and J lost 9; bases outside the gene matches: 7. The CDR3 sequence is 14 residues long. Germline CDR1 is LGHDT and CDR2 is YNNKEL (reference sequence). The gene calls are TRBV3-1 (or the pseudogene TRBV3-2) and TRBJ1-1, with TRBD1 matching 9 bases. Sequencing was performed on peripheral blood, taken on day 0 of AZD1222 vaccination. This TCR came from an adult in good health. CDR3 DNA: TGTGCCAGCAGCCAACCTACAGGGGGCCTTAAAGCTTTCTTT. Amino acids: CASSQPTGGLKAFF.